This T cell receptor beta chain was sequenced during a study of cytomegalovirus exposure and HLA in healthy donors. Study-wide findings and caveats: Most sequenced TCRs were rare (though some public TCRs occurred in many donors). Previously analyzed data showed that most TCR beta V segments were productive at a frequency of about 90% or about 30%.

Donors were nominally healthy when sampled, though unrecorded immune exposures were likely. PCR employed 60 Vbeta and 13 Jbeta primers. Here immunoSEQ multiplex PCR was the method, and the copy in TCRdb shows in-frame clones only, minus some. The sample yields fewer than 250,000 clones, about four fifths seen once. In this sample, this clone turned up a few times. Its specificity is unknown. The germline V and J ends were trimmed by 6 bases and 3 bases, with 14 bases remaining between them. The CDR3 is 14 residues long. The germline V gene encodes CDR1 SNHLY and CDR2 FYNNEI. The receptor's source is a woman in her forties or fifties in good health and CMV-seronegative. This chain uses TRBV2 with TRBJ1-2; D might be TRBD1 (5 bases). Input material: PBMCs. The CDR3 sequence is CASRGGSGDYGYTF. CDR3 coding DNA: TGTGCCAGCAGGGGGGGGTCCGGGGACTATGGCTACACCTTC.